A single sample is the source of the 20 T cell receptor beta chains below, sequenced in a study of T cell responses to AZD1222 COVID-19 vaccine. TCRdb's table, derived via immunoSEQ multiplex PCR, lists solely in-frame clones and lacks some. The sample holds 150,000 to 200,000 clones; 85% to 90% are singletons and the top ten take 0.45% to 0.55%. The specimen comprised peripheral blood, sampled on day 0 of AZD1222 vaccination. The receptors shown here come from an adult in good health.

This clone has just one count. The rearrangement joins TRBV9 to TRBJ2-7, with 13 bases lining up with TRBD2. The germline V gene has CDR1 SGDLS and CDR2 YYNGEE. Losses at the gene ends were 0 bases for V and 3 bases for J; bases not matched to a gene: 0. CDR3 length: 15 residues. The CDR3 coding sequence is TGTGCCAGCAGCGTAGGGACTAGCGGGGGCTACGAGCAGTACTTC. It yields the protein CASSVGTSGGYEQYF.

V usage is TRBV12-5 and J usage is TRBJ1-6; D not resolved. The V end was cut by 0 bases, the J end by 3 bases, with 15 bases between. CDR1 is LGHNT and CDR2 is FRNRAP in the germline V gene. The CDR3 length is 18 residues. CDR3 coding DNA: TGTGCTAGTGGTTTGGTCCCCCGGCGCGGTGACTATAATTCACCCCTCCACTTT. Its translation: CASGLVPRRGDYNSPLHF.

This chain joins TRBV11-2 and TRBJ2-5, with TRBD2 matching over 10 bases. CDR1 and CDR2 from the germline V gene are SGHAT and FQNNGV. V lost 5 bases, J lost 4 bases, and 7 bases stayed unmatched. There are 15 residues in the CDR3. The CDR3 is CASSPQGLAAETQYF. CDR3 nucleotides: TGTGCCAGCAGCCCCCAAGGACTAGCGGCAGAGACCCAGTACTTC.

The gene calls are TRBV11-2 and TRBJ1-2; D is unresolved. Trimming cost V 1 base and J 10 bases, with 16 bases left between them. CDR3 length: 14 amino acids. Germline V gene lookup returns CDR1 SGHAT and CDR2 FQNNGV. The CDR3 is CASSLAQTADVYTF. CDR3 sequence (DNA): TGTGCCAGCAGCTTAGCGCAGACCGCCGATGTCTACACCTTC.

The chain carries TRBV18 and TRBJ2-1; no reliable D call. Germline V gives CDR1 KGHSH, CDR2 LQKENI. The CDR3 sequence is 15 residues long. V shed 6 bases and J shed 7 bases, with 19 bases lying between them. The CDR3 spells CASSPFGGNGNEQFF. The CDR3 coding sequence is TGTGCCAGCTCCCCTTTCGGCGGCAATGGGAATGAGCAGTTCTTC.

The chain carries TRBV24-1 and TRBJ1-5; D possibly corresponds to TRBD1 (5 bases). The V gene lost 4 bases and the J gene lost 4 bases, with 16 bases spanning the gap. CDR3 size: 16 residues. Per germline, CDR1 KGHDR and CDR2 SFDVKD. In DNA, the CDR3 is TGTGCCACCAGTGACGCCGGGGGGGTATGGAATCAGCCCCAGCATTTT. This gives the protein CATSDAGGVWNQPQHF.

This chain connects TRBV5-1 to TRBJ1-5, with 8 nucleotides matching TRBD1. V shed 5 bases and J 4 bases; nucleotides not matched to a gene: 5. This CDR3 has 14 amino acids. Germline CDR1 reads SGHRS; CDR2 reads YFSETQ. The CDR3 is CASSTGTGNQPQHF. The CDR3 nucleotides read TGCGCCAGCAGTACTGGGACAGGTAATCAGCCCCAGCATTTT.

The chain combines TRBV9 with TRBJ2-5, with 7 bases aligning to TRBD2. Unmatched junction bases numbered 4, after V lost 2 bases and J lost 3 bases. Germline V gene sequence: CDR1 SGDLS, CDR2 YYNGEE. The CDR3 is made up of 14 amino acids. The CDR3 protein is CASSVSGGEETQYF. The CDR3 DNA is TGTGCCAGCAGCGTCAGTGGGGGGGAAGAGACCCAGTACTTC.

V and J are TRBV7-9 and TRBJ2-7; D is possibly TRBD2 (5 bases). The germline gives CDR1 SEHNR, CDR2 FQNEAQ (reference sequence). Trimming pared 4 bases from V and 2 bases from J, leaving 15 bases between. The CDR3 loop spans 15 amino acids. The CDR3, as DNA: TGTGCCAGCAGCTCGAACTCGGGGTCGACCTACGAGCAGTACTTC. It is translated as CASSSNSGSTYEQYF.

The V and J genes are TRBV19 and TRBJ2-7; TRBD1 aligns across 8 bases. The germline V gene encodes CDR1 LNHDA and CDR2 SQIVND (reference sequence). The CDR3 loop spans 14 amino acids. Trimming took 5 bases from V and 2 from J; bases not matched to a gene: 5. CDR3 sequence: CASSPGTGTYEQYF. In DNA form, the CDR3 reads TGTGCCAGTAGTCCTGGGACAGGTACCTACGAGCAGTACTTC.

This chain uses TRBV18 with TRBJ1-5; D is uncertain. The V end lost 3 bases, the J end lost 2 bases, and 8 bases lay between the germline ends. This CDR3 has 14 amino acids. Looked up from germline, CDR1 is KGHSH and CDR2 is LQKENI. For the CDR3, the DNA is TGTGCCAGCTCACCCGGGAGTGGCAATCAGCCCCAGCATTTT. Translation gives CASSPGSGNQPQHF.

The rearrangement joins TRBV4-1 to TRBJ2-5, with 7 positions matching TRBD1. V lost 0 bases to trimming and J lost 5 bases; unmatched junction nucleotides: 3. There are 14 residues in the CDR3. Germline CDR1 and CDR2: MGHRA and YSYEKL. CDR3 region: CASSQEGQYETQYF. CDR3 in DNA: TGCGCCAGCAGCCAAGAGGGACAGTATGAGACCCAGTACTTC.

The chain carries TRBV5-8 and TRBJ1-2, with no clear D. In germline, CDR1 is SGHTS, CDR2 YDEGEE. The CDR3 runs 11 residues. V dropped 5 bases and J dropped 4 bases, with 6 bases sitting between them. In nucleotides, the CDR3 is TGTGCCAGCAGTCTAGGCTATGGCTACACCTTC. Encoded protein: CASSLGYGYTF.

The gene calls are TRBV29-1 and TRBJ2-4, with 12 bases lining up with TRBD2. CDR3 length: 15 residues. The V gene end was trimmed by 6 bases and the J gene end by 0 bases; junction bases not matched to a gene: 3. Germline-derived CDR1 and CDR2 are SQVTM and ANQGSEA. CDR3 loop: CSVEGLAGAKNIQYF. In nucleotides, the CDR3 is TGCAGCGTAGAGGGACTAGCGGGAGCCAAAAACATTCAGTACTTC. Based on the CDR3 plus reference TRBV29-1 and TRBJ2-4, the full variable domain is SAVISQKPSRDICQRGTSLTIQCQVDSQVTMMFWYRQQPGQSLTLIATANQGSEATYESGFVIDKFPISRPNLTFSTLTVSNMSPEDSSIYLCSVEGLAGAKNIQYFGAGTRLSVL.

The genes are TRBV7-3 and TRBJ2-1; D gene unclear. The CDR3 covers 15 residues. CDR1 and CDR2 from the germline V gene are SGHTA and FQGTGA. Trimming left V 1 base short and J 9 bases short, with 16 bases between. The CDR3 DNA reads as TGTGCCAGCAGCTTAAATGGACGCAGTTTGGGTGAGCAGTTCTTC. Its protein is CASSLNGRSLGEQFF.

J is TRBJ1-3 and V is TRBV10-3; maybe TRBD1 (5 bases). The germline V and J ends were trimmed by 2 bases and 3 bases, with 8 bases remaining between them. The CDR3 has 14 residues. CDR1 and CDR2 from the germline V gene are ENHRY and SYGVKD. The CDR3 region has the DNA TGTGCCATCAGTGAGGGGGCTCGTGGAAACACCATATATTTT. Encoded protein: CAISEGARGNTIYF.

The rearrangement joins TRBV19 to TRBJ2-5; D may correspond to TRBD1 or TRBD2 (5 bases each). The CDR3 has 15 residues. Trimming stripped 6 bases from V and 0 bases from J, with 14 bases between. The germline V gene encodes CDR1 LNHDA and CDR2 SQIVND (reference sequence). The DNA for the CDR3 is TGTGCCAGTAGCGCCGGGACGGCGTACCAAGAGACCCAGTACTTC. It yields the protein CASSAGTAYQETQYF.

The rearrangement uses TRBV5-1 and TRBJ2-1; tentative D call: TRBD1 (7 bases). V was clipped by 4 bases and J by 10 bases, with 18 bases between them. Germline lookup yields CDR1 SGHRS and CDR2 YFSETQ. CDR3 length equals 14 residues. DNA of the CDR3: TGCGCCAGCAGCCCAGGGGGGCTATCGTGGGAGCAGTTCTTC. As protein: CASSPGGLSWEQFF.

The chain uses TRBV6-2 or TRBV6-3 and TRBJ1-5, with 7 positions matching TRBD1. This CDR3 spans 15 amino acids. Germline V lookup: CDR1 MNHEY, CDR2 SVGEGT. V trimming: 4 bases; J trimming: 7 bases; junction bases outside the gene matches: 10. The DNA of the CDR3 is TGTGCCAGCAGTTCCCCCGACAGGGTCCGGCAGCCCCAGCATTTT. Its translation: CASSSPDRVRQPQHF.

V usage is TRBV5-6 and J usage is TRBJ1-6; 7 nucleotides agree with TRBD1. Germline V CDR1 and CDR2: SGHDT, YYEEEE. CDR3 size: 14 residues. V dropped 2 bases and J dropped 8; count of bases not matched to a gene: 4. CDR3 DNA sequence: TGTGCCAGCAGCTTTAGCGACAGGGATTCACCCCTCCACTTT. Its protein product is CASSFSDRDSPLHF.